This T cell receptor beta chain was captured by sequencing in a study of blood T cell repertoires in COVID-19. Study overall: Sites across the United States, Italy and Spain contributed samples from acute and convalescent COVID-19.

Losses at the gene ends were 4 bases for V and 2 bases for J; bases not matched to a gene: 3. CDR3 size: 16 residues. CDR1 and CDR2 from the germline V gene are LGHDT and YNNKEL (reference sequence). Authors' methods: Reference gene primers were amplified, and this amplification served to estimate nucleated cell counts. Data came from immunoSEQ multiplex PCR; TCRdb stores just in-frame clones and leaves some out. D and trimming were read from the DNA, whereas the V and J calls and clone size are those reported in that table. This table has some 100,000 clones, 84% appearing once. This chain uses TRBV3-1 (or the pseudogene TRBV3-2) with TRBJ2-2, with 11 positions matching TRBD2. The specimen sequenced was peripheral blood. The source of this sequence is a woman older than 75 with active or convalescent COVID-19. CDR3 residues: CASSRLAGPNTGELFF. In nucleotides, the CDR3 is TGTGCCAGCAGCCGACTAGCGGGACCTAACACCGGGGAGCTGTTTTTT.